This T cell receptor (beta chain) was identified in a study of T cell responses to AZD1222 COVID-19 vaccine. Study-wide findings and caveats: When two AZD1222 doses had been given, Spike-specific TCR breadth and depth rose. Baseline seropositivity characterized only a handful of AZD1222 recipients. Unmutated regions of variants are reportedly targeted by nearly half of spike-specific TCRs. Vaccine-related CD4 TCRs covered spike, predominating at 160-218 and 743-854.

Note on this clone: Its antigen remains unidentified.

Data came from immunoSEQ multiplex PCR; TCRdb stores just in-frame clones and leaves some out. The repertoire consists of some 180,000 clones, with approximately 92% occurring once and the leading ten covering around 3.6%. The trim removed 7 bases at V and 5 bases at J, leaving 9 bases unmatched. Germline V gene lookup returns CDR1 SQVTM and CDR2 ANQGSEA. The CDR3 loop spans 13 amino acids. This receptor was identified in an adult who received the MenACWY meningococcal vaccine as a control. This chain uses TRBV29-1 with TRBJ2-7, with 9 bases aligning to TRBD2. Sequencing was performed on peripheral blood, taken 28 days after the second dose of the MenACWY control vaccine. In DNA form, the CDR3 reads TGCAGCGCACAAACCAGCGGGAGGAACGAGCAGTACTTC. It encodes CSAQTSGRNEQYF.